The clone carrying this T cell receptor (beta chain) was seen ten or more times. Its antigen is currently unknown. V shed 3 bases and J shed 5 bases, with 10 bases lying between them. This CDR3 comprises 13 residues. The record originates from a study of CD8 T cells in ankylosing spondylitis. Findings and limits, study-wide: From matched ankylosing spondylitis synovial fluid, disease-linked clones were reportedly recovered at significantly enriched levels.

TCRdb itself ran the 5' RACE reads through MiXCR, one entry per CDR3 protein. Altogether roughly 160,000 distinct CDR3 sequences are present, 11% being singletons, with the ten largest covering 25% to 30%. The chain recombines TRBV12-3 or TRBV12-4 with TRBJ2-5; D might be TRBD2 (6 bases). The sample taken for sequencing was blood, either unsorted or a sorted T cell fraction (not recorded which). This clonotype originated in a male donor with ankylosing spondylitis or in good health (not recorded which). This chain's CDR3 is CASSLAGTETQYF. In DNA, the CDR3 is TGTGCCAGCAGTTTGGCGGGAACGGAGACCCAGTACTTC.